The 13 T cell receptor beta chains presented below share a single source sample, sequenced in a study of cytomegalovirus exposure and HLA in healthy donors. The PCR used 60 Vbeta and 13 Jbeta primers. The assay was immunoSEQ multiplex PCR, and TCRdb's table has in-frame clones only and misses some. The repertoire holds some 120,000 clones, with over 60% as singletons. Sequencing was carried out using PBMCs. Receptors were obtained from a man under 40 in good health and CMV-seronegative.

The genes are TRBV28 and TRBJ1-2; D gene unclear. CDR3 size: 14 residues. Trimming removed 3 bases from V and 2 bases from J, with 10 bases in between. Germline values: CDR1 MDHEN, CDR2 SYDVKM. CDR3 coding DNA: TGTGCCAGCAGTTTCCCCCGAGGGAACTATGGCTACACCTTC. Its translation is CASSFPRGNYGYTF.

This chain uses TRBV28 with TRBJ1-6; no clear D. Germline assignment: CDR1 MDHEN and CDR2 SYDVKM. The V and J ends lost 8 bases and 6 bases respectively, with 8 bases between them. The length of the CDR3 is 12 residues. The CDR3: CASLRGNSPLHF. CDR3 DNA: TGTGCCAGCTTGCGGGGTAATTCACCCCTCCACTTT.

The chain has TRBV7-2 and TRBJ2-5; a weak D match, TRBD1 (5 bases). CDR3 length: 15 amino acids. Germline loops: CDR1 SGHTA, CDR2 FQGNSA. Trimming took 0 bases from V and 4 from J, leaving 12 bases between them. In nucleotides, the CDR3 is TGTGCCAGCAGCTTAGCAGGGGCCTCTAGAGAGACCCAGTACTTC. This gives the protein CASSLAGASRETQYF.

On this clone: Other DNA sequences from this sample encode an identical CDR3 as well. V gene TRBV30 combines with J gene TRBJ2-3, with D tentatively TRBD1 (5 bases). V lost 1 base to trimming and J lost 1 base, with 9 bases between them. CDR1 is GTSNPN and CDR2 is SVGIG in the germline V gene (reference sequence). This CDR3 contains 14 residues. For the CDR3, the DNA is TGTGCCTGGAGTGGGGGCAGAGGCACAGATACGCAGTATTTT. It codes for CAWSGGRGTDTQYF.

This clone was seen just once. The rearrangement uses TRBV5-1 and TRBJ2-5; 9 bases fit TRBD1. With 4 bases clipped from V and 3 bases from J, the junction kept 7 bases outside the gene matches. This CDR3 has 15 residues. The germline V gene encodes CDR1 SGHRS and CDR2 YFSETQ. The CDR3 sequence: CASSPGQGIKETQYF. CDR3 coding DNA: TGCGCCAGCAGCCCAGGACAGGGGATAAAAGAGACCCAGTACTTC.

For this clone: The junction and the germline gene differ at one end; a read error may be behind it. This specimen includes other DNA sequences encoding the same CDR3. This sequence joins TRBV28 and TRBJ1-1, with 7 bases lining up with TRBD1. The CDR3 length is 15 residues. Germline lookup yields CDR1 MDHEN and CDR2 SYDVKM. Here the CDR3 reads CASSLSGGLGTEAFF. In nucleotides, the CDR3 is TGTGCCAGCAGCTTATCAGGGGGGCTGGGCACTGAAGCTTTCTTT.

This rearrangement joins TRBV6-5 to TRBJ2-3, with D maybe TRBD2 (7 bases). The V gene lost 0 bases and the J gene lost 4 bases, with 11 bases spanning the gap. The length of the CDR3 is 15 residues. The germline CDR1 and CDR2 sequences are MNHEY and SVGAGI. The CDR3 coding sequence is TGTGCCAGCAGTTACTCTGGCGGGGGCCCAGATACGCAGTATTTT. It specifies CASSYSGGGPDTQYF.

The gene calls are TRBV29-1 and TRBJ2-3, with 10 bases aligning to TRBD2. Unmatched junction bases numbered 5, after V lost 4 bases and J lost 7 bases. The CDR3 is 13 residues long. CDR1 and CDR2 (germline): SQVTM, ANQGSEA. Written as DNA, the CDR3 is TGCAGCGTTGGAAGCGGGAGGGCCAATACGCAGTATTTT. Encoded protein: CSVGSGRANTQYF.

The chain links TRBV5-1 to TRBJ1-3; D is ambiguous. Germline lookup yields CDR1 SGHRS and CDR2 YFSETQ. The CDR3 extends over 15 amino acids. The ends were cut back, 2 bases at V and 2 bases at J, with 11 bases in the middle. DNA for the CDR3: TGCGCCAGCAGCTTTTTGACAAGCCCTGGAAACACCATATATTTT. It translates to CASSFLTSPGNTIYF.

The genes are TRBV30 and TRBJ2-1; 13 positions match TRBD2. The CDR3 extends over 13 amino acids. The V gene's germline CDR1 is GTSNPN and CDR2 SVGIG (reference sequence). The trim removed 3 bases at V and 10 bases at J, leaving 3 bases unmatched. The CDR3 is CAWREGLAGEQFF. The DNA for the CDR3 is TGTGCCTGGAGGGAGGGACTAGCGGGGGAGCAGTTCTTC. The complete variable domain, with remaining parts taken from reference TRBV30 and TRBJ2-1, reads SQTIHQWPATLVQPVGSPLSLECTVEGTSNPNLYWYRQAAGRGLQLLFYSVGIGQISSEVPQNLSASRPQDRQFILSSKKLLLSDSGFYLCAWREGLAGEQFFGPGTRLTVL.

This clone appeared a few times. The genes are TRBV6-5 and TRBJ2-2; TRBD1 aligns across 7 bases. Germline V lookup: CDR1 MNHEY, CDR2 SVGAGI. The CDR3 loop spans 14 amino acids. Trimming removed 7 bases from V and 1 base from J; junction bases left unmatched: 3. The DNA for the CDR3 is TGTGCCAGCACCCGGGACAGGAACACCGGGGAGCTGTTTTTT. Translation gives CASTRDRNTGELFF.

V usage is TRBV18 and J usage is TRBJ1-5; 7 nucleotides align to TRBD1. The CDR3 contains 14 residues. CDR1 and CDR2 (germline): KGHSH, LQKENI. The V segment lost 6 bases and the J segment 7 bases; nucleotides outside the gene matches: 9. CDR3 residues: CASSMDRTIQPQHF. The CDR3 DNA reads as TGTGCCAGCTCCATGGACAGGACAATCCAGCCCCAGCATTTT.

V gene TRBV5-4 combines with J gene TRBJ2-7; 8 nucleotides line up with TRBD1. V dropped 4 bases and J dropped 5; count of bases not matched to a gene: 11. Germline-derived CDR1 and CDR2 are SGHNT and YYREEE (reference sequence). The CDR3 has 15 amino acids. The CDR3 DNA is TGTGCCAGCAGCCCGGGAACAGGGGGAATGGACGAGCAGTACTTC. It codes for CASSPGTGGMDEQYF.